Detailed here is one T cell receptor (beta chain). The antigen is not known. Other DNA sequences in this sample translate to the same CDR3. These data belong to a study of OX40 agonist ivuxolimab in advanced cancers. General study results and limits: Expanded clones were, on average, more numerous in CD8+ T cells than in CD4+. Expansion of clones was among the lowest in partial responders at 0.1-3.0 mg/kg.

Sequencing used immunoSEQ multiplex PCR; TCRdb keeps in-frame clones, though not all of them. The sample consists of roughly 100,000 clones, just over 90% of them appearing once. The CDR3 is 14 amino acids. The V gene lost 0 bases and the J gene lost 3 bases, with 9 bases spanning the gap. CDR1 and CDR2 (germline): KGHSH, LQKENI. V and J are TRBV18 and TRBJ2-7; a weak D match, TRBD1 (5 bases). This specimen was CD4+ or CD8+ T cells sorted from blood, taken in a trial of the OX40 agonist ivuxolimab. The TCR sequence derives from an adult with an advanced solid tumor such as melanoma, head and neck, liver or kidney cancer. CDR3 sequence (DNA): TGTGCCAGCTCACCACCGGGGCGGAACTACGAGCAGTACTTC. Protein: CASSPPGRNYEQYF.